The clone carrying this T cell receptor (beta chain) was detected only a few times. No antigen is known for it. This entry belongs to a study of T cells after yellow fever vaccination. In the study overall: Preparation used SMART-Seq v4 Ultra Low Input for the low-cell-number fractions.

This CDR3 has 13 residues. CDR1 is SGHKS, CDR2 YYEKEE, per germline (reference sequence). Trimming shortened V by 6 bases and J by 2 bases, and 12 bases separated the two germline ends. TCRdb re-called the 5' RACE reads with MiXCR, one entry per CDR3 protein. There are a few hundred thousand distinct CDR3 sequences in the sample; about 15% occur only once, and 15% to 20% lies in the top ten. General study points: A faster peak, day 5 versus 15, was reached by the weaker secondary response.

Sequences were derived from PBMCs, sampled less than 6 days after the first yellow fever vaccination. This clonotype was obtained from a man aged 18 to 29 who received the YFV17D yellow fever vaccine. This chain joins TRBV5-5 and TRBJ2-7; tentatively, D is TRBD1 (5 bases). CDR3 loop: CASTSTGTYEQYV. In DNA form, the CDR3 reads TGTGCCAGCACCTCAACAGGAACCTACGAGCAGTACGTC.